This T cell receptor beta chain was observed in a study of T-cell reconstitution after alpha-beta-depleted transplantation in children (dated by TCRdb to between 2015 and 2016). Background on the whole study: The study quantitatively tracked T-cell immune reconstitution after TCRalphabeta/CD19-depleted allogeneic hematopoietic cell transplantation in children using TCR repertoire profiling.

At the junction V is shortened by 3 bases and J by 4 bases, with 12 bases in between. CDR1 and CDR2 are read off the germline V gene as SGHNT and YENEEA. The CDR3 numbers 14 residues from cysteine through phenylalanine. CDR3 DNA is the only sequence kept; it has 42 bases, read in frame from the first base. Library method: PCR. Instrument used: Illumina HiSeq 2500. To normalize quantification of the TCRbeta repertoire, the TCR libraries were built with molecular barcoding that relied on unique molecular identifiers. Clones were called with MiXCR by TCRdb after fastp trimmed the public reads at Q25, and only in-frame beta chains were retained. Every distinct CDR3 protein forms one entry, paired with its most common genes and DNA. In all, the sample holds roughly 500,000 distinct CDR3 sequences, and less than 35% of those were seen once. Of the sample, less than 2.5% falls within the top ten clones. The table lists this clonotype with a few counts. Its binding antigen is unknown. No base quality information exists; no much larger clone differs at one position.

The starting material was PBMCs from the stem cell graft donor, obtained from the stem cell graft. This clonotype was sampled from a human donor who donated a stem cell graft to a child with aplastic anemia. This chain is built from TRBV11-3 and TRBJ2-5, with TRBD2 tentatively as D gene (5 bases match). The nucleotides are TGTGCCAGCAGCTTCACGGCAGGAGGAGAGACCCAGTACTTC. Its translation is CASSFTAGGETQYF.